This entry concerns a single T cell receptor (beta chain). The antigen it binds to is not known. There are no base qualities to consult, and no much larger clone falls within one base. These data belong to a study of cytomegalovirus exposure and HLA in healthy donors (dated by TCRdb to about 2017). General notes on the study: In an earlier analysis of around 540 of the donors, 250 to 350 Gb of sequence data and approximately 100 million unique TCR beta sequences from about 179 million T cells were reported. Roughly 290 gigabases of sequencing data and approximately 92 million unique TCR sequences made up an early release that covered approximately 650 HLA-typed donors. Of the roughly 420 genotyped donors, approximately 81% were placed in the genetic ancestry cluster associated with self-reported Caucasian donors. The study aimed to test whether signatures of past pathogen exposure could be identified by cataloging public T cell receptors. Using immunosequencing, the study profiled T cell repertoires from roughly 650 subjects and related those repertoires to cytomegalovirus serostatus. A separate validation cohort of over a hundred different subjects was used in addition to the roughly 640-subject first cohort. High-throughput TCR immunosequencing, statistical association of individual TCRs with disease status, and machine learning were combined to predict cytomegalovirus infection status. To study patterns of TCR occurrence, a later analysis re-analyzed previously published TCR beta repertoires from more than 550 donors and added high-resolution HLA genotyping. In the later analysis, no new phenotypic data were used to find candidate immune exposures; instead, reliance was placed on TCR beta sequences and their occurrence across donors. An earlier analysis of several hundred of the donors applied high-throughput TCR beta sequencing to assess whether each TCR beta V gene segment acted as functional or pseudogenic. Alongside the repertoire data, information on donor age, sex, ethnicity and CMV serostatus was compiled. Genome-wide SNP genotypes for about 60% of the 666 donors were used in a later genetic analysis, which treated that subset as a discovery cohort. Every repertoire in the discovery cohort had been generated on one and the same sequencing platform. Class I and class II HLA loci were covered by the typing at four-digit resolution. The number of donors typed differed by locus, with roughly 620-630 for A, B, C, DRB1 and DQB1, 522 for DQA1, 600 to 610 for DPA1, and 472 for DPB1. Four to six DR-DQ haplotypes were handled as single units for association and clustering, since linkage in the cohort was strong. On average, about 240,000 unique TCR beta nucleotide sequences were sequenced per donor among a few hundred genotyped donors of the cohort, with roughly 19% of those sequences being non-productive. Study-wide conclusions, independent of this receptor: Compared with equally common non-associated chains, HLA-associated TCR beta chains in a later analysis were more clonally expanded and had lower generation probabilities. A later analysis found that most CMV-associated TCR beta chains appeared HLA-restricted, with HLA associations seemingly driven largely by CMV exposure. A group of highly shared sequence variants was considered likely to be a technical artifact of the sequencing pipeline. Because counts were too low, 15 to 20 rarely observed V segments, including chromosome 9 orphons, were excluded from the earlier analysis of 587 of the donors. Three of the identified cytomegalovirus-associated TCR beta chains were confirmed in vitro to be specific for cytomegalovirus antigens. An association between a missense DCLRE1C variant and V-gene and J-gene trimming of TCR beta chains was found in a later genetic analysis and replicated in an independent cohort. A later analysis reported that several top co-occurrence clusters appeared linked to parvovirus B19, influenza, CMV and Epstein-Barr virus. At a false discovery rate of 0.05, a later analysis linked 15,000 to 20,000 TCR beta sequences to specific HLA alleles. Roughly uniform sequencing depth across donors was assumed in presence/absence analyses, although this assumption may not hold. Some IMGT-functional V segments, including TRBV6-2 and TRBV6-3, could not be distinguished by the 87-base-pair reads and were therefore excluded. A later analysis found that TCR association rates varied across HLA loci, with DRB1 alleles showing the most associated TCRs and HLA-C alleles the fewest. In both the original and validation cohorts, the classifier was reported to diagnose cytomegalovirus status with high specificity and sensitivity. The authors suggested that the approach could potentially be generalized to other disease states and immunological phenotypes. A later genetic analysis reported fewer N-insertions in productive TCRs among donors in an Asian-associated ancestry cluster than the roughly 670-donor mean. A total of roughly 160 TCR beta chains were listed by the study as associated with cytomegalovirus. Across donors, most TCR sequences were observed very rarely, whereas some public TCRs were present in many individuals. This cohort had only TCR beta chains sequenced, and the lack of alpha or paired-chain data limited which features could be detected. When HLA alleles, especially DR and DQ, strongly co-occurred, attributing TCR associations to individual alleles was difficult. CMV serostatus was the only immune exposure information available for the cohort. Because HLA typing was missing for some donors at each locus, association tests included only the typed subset. Linkage disequilibrium might explain the correlated functional status among segregating V segments, but an unknown experimental factor could not be excluded. A further reported finding was that TCR beta sequences accurately predicted the HLA-A and HLA-B alleles for most subjects in the first cohort. An earlier analysis of several hundred of the donors showed that most TCR beta V segments appeared in productive rearrangements either about 87% or about 30% of the time, which broadly matched IMGT annotations.

The protocol used for the library was the immunoSEQ multiplex PCR assay. For the multiplex PCR, a mixture combining 60 forward primers for TCR Vbeta segments and 13 reverse primers for TCR Jbeta segments was used. The CDR3 region of rearranged TCR beta genes was amplified from genomic DNA with a multiplex PCR assay. Amplified TCR beta libraries were sequenced as 87-base-pair reads on the Illumina HiSeq System. For the original study's pipeline: A later analysis tallied 75 million to 95 million unique TCR beta chains across the 666 repertoires, and 10 million to 11 million of those chains were shared by two or more donors. To remove PCR and sequencing errors, raw reads were error-corrected and collapsed into unique sequences using a nearest-neighbor algorithm that merged closely related sequences. To assign V, D and J gene segments, CDR3 sequences were aligned to IMGT reference sequences. For a sequence to be retained, at least a six-nucleotide match to both a V gene segment and a J gene segment was required. Rearrangements were classified as productive when the CDR3 lacked stop codons and remained in frame with V and J, and all other rearrangements were classified as non-productive. CDR3 was defined according to IMGT convention as the region running from the second conserved V-encoded cysteine to the conserved J-encoded phenylalanine. The earlier analysis of fewer than 700 of the donors excluded sequences that lacked an unambiguous match to a single V gene segment. In an earlier analysis of approximately 500 of the donors, a V segment was called functional when productive rearrangements were above 56.7%, and segregating when the standard deviation between donors exceeded 5%. A statistical classification framework was developed to diagnose cytomegalovirus status using the catalog of TCR beta chain sequences. In a later analysis, TCR nucleotide sequences were compared against IMGT/GENE-DB human TR gene sequences so that V and J genes could be assigned. A later analysis assigned CDR3 sequences and most-parsimonious VDJ recombination scenarios with the TCRdist pipeline. In a later analysis, each TCR beta chain was defined by its CDR3 amino acid sequence together with its V-gene family, and reads without a unique V-gene family were excluded. To address suspected cross-contamination and a sequencing artifact, a later analysis removed some 620 highly shared, low-generation-probability nucleotide sequences. For each public chain, a later analysis derived a clonal expansion index from normalized ranks of inferred template counts within each repertoire. Generation probabilities in a later analysis came from a VDJ recombination model fitted to out-of-frame rearrangements, and those results were checked against IGoR. A later analysis scored TCR-TCR, TCR-HLA and TCR-CMV co-occurrence with hypergeometric tests, applying a repertoire-size bias correction to TCR pairs. To estimate false discovery rates, a later analysis permuted the HLA or CMV assignments 20 times. In a later analysis, co-occurring TCRs were grouped using DBSCAN, with TCRdist sequence similarity added in when clustering inside HLA-allele-positive subsets. For co-occurrence clustering, repertoires with fewer than 30,000 or more than 120,000 public chains were excluded, along with roughly 5 repertoires with anomalous nucleotide sharing. What TCRdb holds here is the immuneACCESS table cut down to in-frame rearrangements. Part of the clones is not present; checked against another copy, under half of the missing clones reflect an unresolved V gene, and the others are unexplained. From that table come the V and J calls and clone size; the DNA was used to work out D and trimming. This sample holds approximately 190,000 clones; 70% to 80% were observed only once. Together, the top ten hold around an eighth of the sample.

After removal of 5 bases from V and 4 bases from J, the junction retains 7 bases not matched to a gene. The cysteine opens and the phenylalanine closes a CDR3 of 15 amino acids. Kept here is only the CDR3 DNA, which spans 45 bases and is read in frame from base 1. Based on the germline V gene, the CDR1 and CDR2 sequences are SGDLS and YYNGEE. The cohort was made up of several hundred healthy bone marrow donors. At the time of sampling, all cohort members were nominally healthy, though unrecorded immune exposures were likely present. The donor tested CMV seropositive and was one of the 289 seropositive cohort members. Each donor provided a peripheral blood sample, and peripheral blood mononuclear cells were used for TCR beta sequencing. Genomic DNA was extracted from the blood cell samples with the Qiagen DNeasy Blood Extraction Kit.

Sequencing was done on a sample of PBMCs. Rearrangement joined TRBV9 to TRBJ1-3; 9 of the junction bases match TRBD1. The TCR sequence derives from a woman aged 25 to 45 in good health and CMV-seropositive. CDR3 sequence: CASSPNRGPGNTIYF. The DNA sequence reads TGTGCCAGCAGTCCTAACAGGGGGCCAGGAAACACCATATATTTT.